The 18 T cell receptor beta chains below all came from one sample that was sequenced in a study of shared clonotypes between healthy human individuals. Only in-frame clones appear in the TCRdb table, and some are missing; sequencing was by immunoSEQ multiplex PCR. The sample contains approximately 720,000 clones, around 92% of which appear only once. Naive-designated CD8 cells lacked CD45RO, were positively enriched for CCR7, and omitted terminally differentiated effector memory CD45RA+ cells. The source material was naive CD8+ T cells sorted from blood. The source is a man aged 25 to 40 in good health.

The chain joins TRBV6-1 to TRBJ2-1; D might be TRBD1 (5 bases). With 3 bases removed from V and 1 base from J, the gap between germline ends came to 10 bases. The CDR3 has 15 residues. Per germline, CDR1 MNHNS and CDR2 SASEGT. The CDR3 loop is CASSEDNGSYNEQFF. DNA for the CDR3: TGTGCCAGCAGTGAGGACAACGGGTCCTACAATGAGCAGTTCTTC.

The V gene is TRBV29-1, the J gene TRBJ1-2; TRBD1 might be the D (5 bases). The germline CDR1 and CDR2 sequences are SQVTM and ANQGSEA. The CDR3 consists of 13 residues. With 4 bases removed from V and 5 bases from J, the gap between germline ends came to 14 bases. CDR3 loop: CSVVVTGDYGYTF. DNA for the CDR3: TGCAGCGTTGTCGTTACGGGGGATTATGGCTACACCTTC.

This clone was recorded once. The rearrangement links TRBV12-2 to TRBJ2-1; the D call in the table, TRBD2, was not verified against the DNA. TRBV12-2 is an annotated pseudogene. The CDR3 extends over 15 amino acids. DNA for the CDR3: TGTGCAAGTCGCTTAGTGTCGGGAGGGCCCAATGAGCAGTTCTTC. This codes for CASRLVSGGPNEQFF.

This clone has a single count. The rearrangement joins TRBV5-1 to TRBJ2-1, with D perhaps matching TRBD2 (6 bases). The V and J ends lost 0 bases and 8 bases respectively, with 18 bases between them. This CDR3 contains 16 residues. Germline lookup yields CDR1 SGHRS and CDR2 YFSETQ. The CDR3 here is CASSLAEGGPLDEQFF. The CDR3 DNA sequence: TGCGCCAGCAGCTTGGCGGAGGGCGGACCCCTGGATGAGCAGTTCTTC.

This rearrangement joins TRBV18 to TRBJ2-2, with 10 bases that match TRBD2. Germline V gene lookup returns CDR1 KGHSH and CDR2 LQKENI. Trimming removed 0 bases from V and 6 bases from J; junction bases left unmatched: 4. CDR3 length: 16 amino acids. The CDR3 DNA reads TGTGCCAGCTCACCACCGGGACTAGCGTACCCCGGGGAGCTGTTTTTT. Translated: CASSPPGLAYPGELFF.

The V gene is TRBV7-9, the J gene TRBJ1-1, with 8 bases fitting TRBD1. Germline V gene data show CDR1 as SEHNR and CDR2 as FQNEAQ (reference sequence). J was trimmed by 5 bases and V by 6 bases; bases with no gene match: 2. This CDR3 has 12 amino acids. The CDR3 sequence is CASRTGATEAFF. CDR3 bases: TGTGCCAGCAGGACAGGGGCTACTGAAGCTTTCTTT.

The J gene is TRBJ1-3, the V gene TRBV27; no firm D call. Germline V lookup: CDR1 MNHEY, CDR2 SMNVEV (reference sequence). The CDR3 is 19 residues long. Trimming shortened V by 4 bases and J by 0 bases, and 22 bases separated the two germline ends. In DNA, the CDR3 is TGTGCCAGCAGTTCTTCATACTCGTCCCTCTCTTGCTCTGGAAACACCATATATTTT. Translated: CASSSSYSSLSCSGNTIYF.

The chain joins TRBV13 to TRBJ1-5; D not certain. This CDR3 is 15 amino acids long. The germline V gene has CDR1 PRHDT and CDR2 FYEKMQ (reference sequence). V was pared by 0 bases and J by 0 bases, with 6 bases between. This chain's CDR3 is CASSLGGHSNQPQHF. As DNA, the CDR3 is TGTGCCAGCAGCTTAGGGGGCCATAGCAATCAGCCCCAGCATTTT.

This chain links TRBV4-1 with TRBJ2-5; 7 bases are a match to TRBD2. The CDR3 has 17 amino acids. After removal of 1 base from V and 5 bases from J, the junction contained 13 bases not matched to a gene. The germline V gene has CDR1 MGHRA and CDR2 YSYEKL. CDR3 region: CASSQGELAEAGETQYF. The DNA for the CDR3 is TGCGCCAGCAGCCAAGGGGAGCTAGCGGAGGCGGGGGAGACCCAGTACTTC.

The gene calls are TRBV6-1 and TRBJ2-5; no reliable D call. Trimming took off 7 bases at V and 5 bases at J, with 14 bases between the two ends. The germline V gene has CDR1 MNHNS and CDR2 SASEGT. The length of the CDR3 is 13 residues. CDR3 DNA: TGTGCCAGCATAGGCAACCCCGCGGAGACCCAGTACTTC. Protein sequence: CASIGNPAETQYF.

The J gene is TRBJ2-5, the V gene TRBV27; the D gene is possibly TRBD1 (5 bases). Trimming removed 5 bases from V and 2 bases from J, with 12 bases in between. This CDR3 spans 14 amino acids. The germline V gene has CDR1 MNHEY and CDR2 SMNVEV (reference sequence). DNA for the CDR3: TGTGCCAGCAGTCTGAGACAGCGTCAAGAGACCCAGTACTTC. It is translated as CASSLRQRQETQYF.

The rearrangement uses TRBV14 and TRBJ2-7, with D hard to call. Deletions cut 3 bases from V and 0 bases from J, with 9 bases between. The CDR3 contains 14 residues. Germline CDR1 SGHDN, CDR2 FVKESK. The CDR3 region is CASSQAWDSYEQYF. The CDR3, as DNA: TGTGCCAGCAGCCAGGCCTGGGACTCCTACGAGCAGTACTTC.

V usage is TRBV7-6 and J usage is TRBJ2-1, with D unresolved. V was pared by 2 bases and J by 5 bases, with 10 bases between. This CDR3 has 14 residues. The V gene's germline CDR1 is SGHVS and CDR2 FNYEAQ. The CDR3 loop is CASSLFQEDNEQFF. DNA of the CDR3: TGTGCCAGCAGCTTATTCCAGGAAGACAATGAGCAGTTCTTC.

The chain carries TRBV7-6 and TRBJ2-3, with TRBD2 as a possible D gene (5 bases). V was shortened by 2 bases and J by 3 bases, with 12 bases between the two germline ends. In germline, CDR1 is SGHVS, CDR2 FNYEAQ. The CDR3 has 15 amino acids. The CDR3 here is CASSLYPGGTDTQYF. As DNA, the CDR3 is TGTGCCAGCAGCTTATACCCAGGCGGGACAGATACGCAGTATTTT.

This chain links TRBV5-8 with TRBJ2-4, with 12 positions matching TRBD2. CDR1 and CDR2 (germline): SGHTS, YDEGEE. V shed 2 bases, J shed 4 bases, and the junction held 1 base outside the gene matches. The CDR3 loop spans 15 amino acids. The CDR3 is CASSLGTSGKNIQYF. The CDR3 coding sequence is TGTGCCAGCAGCTTAGGGACTAGCGGGAAAAACATTCAGTACTTC.

The rearrangement links TRBV28 to TRBJ1-4; 10 nucleotides align to TRBD1. The CDR3 length is 14 residues. CDR1 is MDHEN, CDR2 SYDVKM, per germline. V was pared by 5 bases and J by 4 bases, with 1 base of the junction left unmatched. Here the CDR3 reads CASSRDRGNEKLFF. The CDR3 DNA sequence: TGTGCCAGCAGTCGGGACAGGGGTAATGAAAAACTGTTTTTT.

V gene TRBV6-5 combines with J gene TRBJ2-7; TRBD2 aligns across 13 bases. The CDR3 runs to 15 residues. Trimming at V came to 6 bases and at J to 7 bases, leaving 9 bases not matched to a gene. Germline V lookup: CDR1 MNHEY, CDR2 SVGAGI. The CDR3 protein is CASRAGLAGVGEQYF. CDR3 sequence (DNA): TGTGCCAGCAGAGCTGGACTAGCGGGAGTTGGGGAGCAGTACTTC.

V and J are TRBV5-4 and TRBJ1-2; possible D gene TRBD1, 5 bases. CDR1 is SGHNT and CDR2 is YYREEE in the germline V gene (reference sequence). The ends were cut back, 0 bases at V and 4 bases at J, with 7 bases in the middle. The CDR3 is made up of 13 amino acids. The CDR3 protein is CASSLGGTYGYTF. CDR3 bases: TGTGCCAGCAGCTTGGGAGGGACCTATGGCTACACCTTC. Looking up the rest from reference TRBV5-4 and TRBJ1-2 gives the full variable domain: ETGVTQSPTHLIKTRGQQVTLRCSSQSGHNTVSWYQQALGQGPQFIFQYYREEENGRGNFPPRFSGLQFPNYSSELNVNALELDDSALYLCASSLGGTYGYTFGSGTRLTVV.